What follows are 4 T cell receptor beta chains derived from one specimen sequenced in a study of shared clonotypes between healthy human individuals. Naive CD8 cells lacked CD45RO, underwent positive selection for CCR7 and left out terminally differentiated effector memory CD45RA+ cells. Clones were read by immunoSEQ multiplex PCR, and TCRdb kept only the in-frame ones, dropping some. This sample yields about 590,000 clones, of which nearly 97% are seen a single time; 0.11% belongs to the top ten. The sample was naive CD8+ T cells sorted from blood. These receptors were taken from a woman in her twenties or thirties in good health.

The V call is TRBV5-1, the J call TRBJ2-7, with 7 bases fitting TRBD1. This CDR3 has 14 amino acids. Germline values: CDR1 SGHRS, CDR2 YFSETQ. V gave up 4 bases and J gave up 3 bases; unmatched junction bases: 7. DNA for the CDR3: TGCGCCAGCAGCCCGGGACAGTCTCTCTACGAGCAGTACTTC. Residues: CASSPGQSLYEQYF.

The chain links TRBV4-1 to TRBJ2-3, with 12 bases lining up with TRBD2. The CDR3 sequence is 18 residues long. CDR1 and CDR2 (germline): MGHRA, YSYEKL. After removal of 1 base from V and 0 bases from J, the junction contained 5 bases not matched to a gene. Here the CDR3 DNA reads TGCGCCAGCAGCCAAGGACTAGCGGGGGTCTCTAGCACAGATACGCAGTATTTT. This gives the protein CASSQGLAGVSSTDTQYF.

This rearrangement joins TRBV7-9 to TRBJ2-7; D perhaps matches TRBD2 (5 bases). Trimming removed 3 bases from V and 0 bases from J, with 6 bases in between. Germline V gene sequence: CDR1 SEHNR, CDR2 FQNEAQ (reference sequence). The CDR3 has 13 amino acids. DNA for the CDR3: TGTGCCAGCAGCTTCGGACTCTCCTACGAGCAGTACTTC. Its translation is CASSFGLSYEQYF.

The V gene is TRBV2, the J gene TRBJ1-2, with D possibly being TRBD1 (6 bases). V lost 8 bases, J lost 2 bases, and 18 bases lay in between. Germline V gene data show CDR1 as SNHLY and CDR2 as FYNNEI. This CDR3 is built from 15 residues. CDR3 DNA: TGTGCCAGCCAGGGGTCGACGCAAGGCAACTATGGCTACACCTTC. Translated, it gives CASQGSTQGNYGYTF. The full variable domain, completed using reference TRBV2 and TRBJ1-2, is EPEVTQTPSHQVTQMGQEVILRCVPISNHLYFYWYRQILGQKVEFLVSFYNNEISEKSEIFDDQFSVERPDGSNFTLKIRSTKLEDSAMYFCASQGSTQGNYGYTFGSGTRLTVV.